This TCR beta chain derives from a study of Ad26.COV2.S vaccination and SARS-CoV-2 variants. This CDR3 is built from 16 residues. Germline V gives CDR1 ENHRY, CDR2 SYGVKD. V lost 2 bases, J lost 0 bases, and 10 bases lay in between. Clones were read by immunoSEQ multiplex PCR, and TCRdb kept only the in-frame ones, dropping some. The table has about 680,000 clones, roughly 90% seen once; the top ten hold approximately 1.5%. As for treatment: around 19 received Ad26.COV2.S at low or high dose, single or two shots; roughly five received placebo; per-sample allocation not given. Day 63 after the first vaccine or placebo injection was the time point for sampling.

This chain links TRBV10-3 with TRBJ2-2; perhaps TRBD1 as D (6 bases). This TCR was sampled from a person aged 18-60 years who received the Ad26.COV2.S COVID-19 vaccine or a placebo. Sequences were derived from peripheral blood, sampled in a trial of Ad26.COV2.S vaccine versus placebo. In DNA, the CDR3 is TGTGCCATCAGTGAGCAGGGGCCCGCGAACACCGGGGAGCTGTTTTTT. Its translation: CAISEQGPANTGELFF.